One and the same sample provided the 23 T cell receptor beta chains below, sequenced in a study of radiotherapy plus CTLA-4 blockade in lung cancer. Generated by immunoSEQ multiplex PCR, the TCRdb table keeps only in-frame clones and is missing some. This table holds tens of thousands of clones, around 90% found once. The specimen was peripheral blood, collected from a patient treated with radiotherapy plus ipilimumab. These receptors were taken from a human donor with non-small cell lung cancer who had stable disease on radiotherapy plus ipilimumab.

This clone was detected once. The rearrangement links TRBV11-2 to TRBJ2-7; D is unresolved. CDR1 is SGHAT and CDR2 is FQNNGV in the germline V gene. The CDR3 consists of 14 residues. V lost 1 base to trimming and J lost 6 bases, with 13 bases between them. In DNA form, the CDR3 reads TGTGCCAGCAGCTTAGGTAGTCTCCAGAGCGAGCAGTACTTC. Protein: CASSLGSLQSEQYF.

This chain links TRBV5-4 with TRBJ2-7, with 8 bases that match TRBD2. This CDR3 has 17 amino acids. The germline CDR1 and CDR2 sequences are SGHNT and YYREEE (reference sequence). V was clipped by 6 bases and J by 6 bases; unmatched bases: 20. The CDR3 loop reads CASTRGLTGLGTLEQYF. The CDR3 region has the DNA TGTGCCAGCACCCGTGGGTTAACGGGACTAGGGACGCTCGAGCAGTACTTC.

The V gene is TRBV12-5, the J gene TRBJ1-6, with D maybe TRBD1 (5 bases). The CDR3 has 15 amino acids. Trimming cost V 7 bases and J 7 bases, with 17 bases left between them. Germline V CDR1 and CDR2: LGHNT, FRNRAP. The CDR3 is CASAAGEGSNSPLHF. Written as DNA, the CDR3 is TGTGCTAGTGCCGCCGGGGAGGGGAGCAATTCACCCCTCCACTTT. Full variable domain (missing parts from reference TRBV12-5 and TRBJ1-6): DARVTQTPRHKVTEMGQEVTMRCQPILGHNTVFWYRQTMMQGLELLAYFRNRAPLDDSGMPKDRFSAEMPDATLATLKIQPSEPRDSAVYFCASAAGEGSNSPLHFGNGTRLTVT.

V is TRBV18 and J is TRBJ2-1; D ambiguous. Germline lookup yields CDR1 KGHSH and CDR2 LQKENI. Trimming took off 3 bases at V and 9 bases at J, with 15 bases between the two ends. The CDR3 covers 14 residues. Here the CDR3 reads CASSPLIGEAEQFF. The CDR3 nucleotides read TGTGCCAGCTCACCGCTAATCGGCGAGGCTGAGCAGTTCTTC.

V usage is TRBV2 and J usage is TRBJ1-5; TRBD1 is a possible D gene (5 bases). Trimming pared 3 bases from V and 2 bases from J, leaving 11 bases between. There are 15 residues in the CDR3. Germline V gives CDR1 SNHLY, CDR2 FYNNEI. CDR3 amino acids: CASSDGGVGNQPQHF. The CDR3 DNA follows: TGTGCCAGCAGTGATGGGGGGGTGGGCAATCAGCCCCAGCATTTT.

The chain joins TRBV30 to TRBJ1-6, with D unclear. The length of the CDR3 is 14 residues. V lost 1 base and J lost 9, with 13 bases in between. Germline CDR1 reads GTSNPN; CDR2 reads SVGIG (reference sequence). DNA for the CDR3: TGTGCCTGGAGTGGGCAGGCCCCCGGTTCACCCCTCCACTTT. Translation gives CAWSGQAPGSPLHF.

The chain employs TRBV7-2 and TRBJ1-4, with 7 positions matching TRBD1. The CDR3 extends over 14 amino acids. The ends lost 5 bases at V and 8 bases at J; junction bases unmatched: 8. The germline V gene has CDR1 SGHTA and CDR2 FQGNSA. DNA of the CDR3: TGTGCCAGCAGCCGAGACAGGGTATGGGAAAAACTGTTTTTT. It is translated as CASSRDRVWEKLFF.

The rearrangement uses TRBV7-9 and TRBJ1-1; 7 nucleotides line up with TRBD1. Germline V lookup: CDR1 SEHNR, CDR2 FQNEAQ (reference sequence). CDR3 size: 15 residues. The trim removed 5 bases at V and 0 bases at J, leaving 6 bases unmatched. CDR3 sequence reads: CASSPRDSLNTEAFF. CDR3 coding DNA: TGTGCCAGCAGCCCTCGGGACAGCTTGAACACTGAAGCTTTCTTT.

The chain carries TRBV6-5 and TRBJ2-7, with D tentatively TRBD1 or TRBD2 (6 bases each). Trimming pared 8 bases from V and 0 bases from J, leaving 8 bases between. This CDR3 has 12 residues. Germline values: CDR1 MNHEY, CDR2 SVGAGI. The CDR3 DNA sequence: TGTGCCAGCGGAGGGGGCTCCTACGAGCAGTACTTC. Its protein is CASGGGSYEQYF.

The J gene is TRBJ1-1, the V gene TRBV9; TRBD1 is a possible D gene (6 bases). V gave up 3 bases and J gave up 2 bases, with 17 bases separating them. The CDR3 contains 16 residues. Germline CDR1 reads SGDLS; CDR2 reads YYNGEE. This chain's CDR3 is CASSEGGLIGNTEAFF. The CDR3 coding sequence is TGTGCCAGCAGCGAGGGGGGGTTGATAGGAAACACTGAAGCTTTCTTT.

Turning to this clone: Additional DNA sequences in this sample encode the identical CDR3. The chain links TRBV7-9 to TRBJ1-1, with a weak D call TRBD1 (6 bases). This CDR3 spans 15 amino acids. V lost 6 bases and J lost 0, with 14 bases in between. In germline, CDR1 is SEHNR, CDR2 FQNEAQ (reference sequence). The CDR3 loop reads CASRSDRGMNTEAFF. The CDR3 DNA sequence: TGTGCCAGCAGGTCCGATAGGGGGATGAACACTGAAGCTTTCTTT.

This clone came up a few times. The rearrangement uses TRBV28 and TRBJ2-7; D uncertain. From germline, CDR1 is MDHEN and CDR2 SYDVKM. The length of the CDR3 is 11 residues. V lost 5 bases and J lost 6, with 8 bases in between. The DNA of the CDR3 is TGTGCCAGCAGTCCCCCCGGCGAGCAGTACTTC. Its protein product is CASSPPGEQYF. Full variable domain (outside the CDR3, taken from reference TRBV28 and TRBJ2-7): DVKVTQSSRYLVKRTGEKVFLECVQDMDHENMFWYRQDPGLGLRLIYFSYDVKMKEKGDIPEGYSVSREKKERFSLILESASTNQTSMYLCASSPPGEQYFGPGTRLTVT.

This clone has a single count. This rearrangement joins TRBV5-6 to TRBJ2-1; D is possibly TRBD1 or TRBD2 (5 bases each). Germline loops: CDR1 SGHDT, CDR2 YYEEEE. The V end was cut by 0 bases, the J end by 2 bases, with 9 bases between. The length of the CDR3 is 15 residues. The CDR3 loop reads CASSLGDRAYNEQFF. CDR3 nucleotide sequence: TGTGCCAGCAGCTTGGGGGACCGTGCCTACAATGAGCAGTTCTTC.

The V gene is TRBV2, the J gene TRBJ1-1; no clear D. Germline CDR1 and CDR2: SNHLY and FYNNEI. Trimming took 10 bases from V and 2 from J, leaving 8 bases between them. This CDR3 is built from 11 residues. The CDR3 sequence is CAMGRNTEAFF. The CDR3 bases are TGTGCCATGGGTAGAAACACTGAAGCTTTCTTT.

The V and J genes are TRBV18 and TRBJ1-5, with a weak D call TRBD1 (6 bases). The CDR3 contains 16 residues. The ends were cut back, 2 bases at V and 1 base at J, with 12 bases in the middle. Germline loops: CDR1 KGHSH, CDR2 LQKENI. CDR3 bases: TGTGCCAGCTCACCAGGCCGGGGGCCGAGCAATCAGCCCCAGCATTTT. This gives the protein CASSPGRGPSNQPQHF.

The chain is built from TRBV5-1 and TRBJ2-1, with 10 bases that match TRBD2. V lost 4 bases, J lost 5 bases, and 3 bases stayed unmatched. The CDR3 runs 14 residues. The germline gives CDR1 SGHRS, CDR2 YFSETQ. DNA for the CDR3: TGCGCCAGCAGCCGGCTAGCGGGGGACAATGAGCAGTTCTTC. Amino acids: CASSRLAGDNEQFF.

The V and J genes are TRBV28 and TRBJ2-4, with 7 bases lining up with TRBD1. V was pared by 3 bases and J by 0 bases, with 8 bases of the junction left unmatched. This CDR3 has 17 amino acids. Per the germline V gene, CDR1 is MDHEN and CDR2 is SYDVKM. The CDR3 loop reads CASSLSRDRLAKNIQYF. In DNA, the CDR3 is TGTGCCAGCAGTTTGTCCCGGGACAGACTAGCCAAAAACATTCAGTACTTC.

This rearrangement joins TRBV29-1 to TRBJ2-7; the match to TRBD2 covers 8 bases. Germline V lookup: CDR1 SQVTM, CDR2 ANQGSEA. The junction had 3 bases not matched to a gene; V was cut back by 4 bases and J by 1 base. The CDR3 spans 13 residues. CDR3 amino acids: CSVGGGRSYEQYF. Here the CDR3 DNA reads TGCAGCGTTGGGGGCGGGAGGTCCTACGAGCAGTACTTC.

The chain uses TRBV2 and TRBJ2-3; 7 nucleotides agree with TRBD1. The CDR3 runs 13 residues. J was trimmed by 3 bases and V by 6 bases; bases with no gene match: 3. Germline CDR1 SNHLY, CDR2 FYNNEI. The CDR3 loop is CASRGTVTDTQYF. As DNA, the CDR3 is TGTGCCAGCAGGGGGACAGTTACAGATACGCAGTATTTT.

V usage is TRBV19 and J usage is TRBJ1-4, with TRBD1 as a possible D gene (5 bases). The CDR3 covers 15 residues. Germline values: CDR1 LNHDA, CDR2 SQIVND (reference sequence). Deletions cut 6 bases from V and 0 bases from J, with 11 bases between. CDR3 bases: TGTGCCAGTAGAGACAGAGCGGCAACTAATGAAAAACTGTTTTTT. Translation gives CASRDRAATNEKLFF.

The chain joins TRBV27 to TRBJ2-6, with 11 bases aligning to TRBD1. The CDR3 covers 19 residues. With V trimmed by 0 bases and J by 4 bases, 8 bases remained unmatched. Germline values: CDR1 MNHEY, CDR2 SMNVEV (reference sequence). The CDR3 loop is CASSLSGTGGVAGANVLTF. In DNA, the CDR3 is TGTGCCAGCAGTTTATCGGGGACAGGGGGGGTAGCAGGGGCCAACGTCCTGACTTTC. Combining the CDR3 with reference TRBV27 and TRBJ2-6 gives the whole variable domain EAQVTQNPRYLITVTGKKLTVTCSQNMNHEYMSWYRQDPGLGLRQIYYSMNVEVTDKGDVPEGYKVSRKEKRNFPLILESPSPNQTSLYFCASSLSGTGGVAGANVLTFGAGSRLTVL.

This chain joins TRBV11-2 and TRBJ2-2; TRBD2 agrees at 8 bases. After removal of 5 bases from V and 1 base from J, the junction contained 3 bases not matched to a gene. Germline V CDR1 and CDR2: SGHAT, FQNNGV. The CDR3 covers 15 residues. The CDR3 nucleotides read TGTGCCAGCAGCAACCTAGCGGGGAACACCGGGGAGCTGTTTTTT. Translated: CASSNLAGNTGELFF. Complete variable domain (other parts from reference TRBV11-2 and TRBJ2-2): EAGVAQSPRYKIIEKRQSVAFWCNPISGHATLYWYQQILGQGPKLLIQFQNNGVVDDSQLPKDRFSAERLKGVDSTLKIQPAKLEDSAVYLCASSNLAGNTGELFFGEGSRLTVL.

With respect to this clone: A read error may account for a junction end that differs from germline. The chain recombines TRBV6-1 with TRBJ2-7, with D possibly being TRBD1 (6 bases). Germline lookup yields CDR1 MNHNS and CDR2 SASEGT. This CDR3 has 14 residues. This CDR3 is CAGRDRSWPYEQYF. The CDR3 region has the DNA TGTGCCGGCAGAGACAGGTCGTGGCCCTACGAGCAGTACTTC.